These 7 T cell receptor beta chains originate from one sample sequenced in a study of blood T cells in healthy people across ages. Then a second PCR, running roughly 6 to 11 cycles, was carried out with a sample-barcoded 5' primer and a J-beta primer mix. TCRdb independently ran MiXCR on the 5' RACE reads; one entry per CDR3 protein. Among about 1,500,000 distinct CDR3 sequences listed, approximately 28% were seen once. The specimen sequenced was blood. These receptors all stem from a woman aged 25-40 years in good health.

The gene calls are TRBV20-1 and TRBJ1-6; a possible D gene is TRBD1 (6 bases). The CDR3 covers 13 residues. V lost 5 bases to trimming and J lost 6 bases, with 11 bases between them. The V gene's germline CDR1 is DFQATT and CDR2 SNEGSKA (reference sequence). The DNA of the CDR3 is TGCAGTGCTTACAGGGATGGTAATTCACCCCTCCACTTT. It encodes CSAYRDGNSPLHF.

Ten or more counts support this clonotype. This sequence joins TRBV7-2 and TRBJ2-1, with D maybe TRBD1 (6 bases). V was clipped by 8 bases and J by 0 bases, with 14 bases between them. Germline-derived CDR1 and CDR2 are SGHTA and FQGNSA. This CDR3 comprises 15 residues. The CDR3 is CASAPGHGSYNEQFF. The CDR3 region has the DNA TGTGCCAGCGCACCGGGACACGGCTCCTACAATGAGCAGTTCTTC.

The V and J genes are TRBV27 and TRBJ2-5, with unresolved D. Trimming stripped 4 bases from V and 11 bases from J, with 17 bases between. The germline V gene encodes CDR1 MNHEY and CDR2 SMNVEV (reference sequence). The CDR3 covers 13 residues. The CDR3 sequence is CASSSGSGYGQYF. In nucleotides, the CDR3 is TGTGCCAGCAGTTCCGGGTCGGGCTACGGGCAGTACTTC.

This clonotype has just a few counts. The CDR3 is CASRLYSGSREQFF. The DNA of the CDR3 is TGTGCCAGCAGACTCTATAGCGGGAGCCGTGAGCAGTTCTTC. The chain combines TRBV7-9 with TRBJ2-1; 9 bases fit TRBD2. CDR3 length: 14 residues. Germline CDR1 SEHNR, CDR2 FQNEAQ (reference sequence). Trimming removed 6 bases from V and 9 bases from J; junction bases left unmatched: 9.

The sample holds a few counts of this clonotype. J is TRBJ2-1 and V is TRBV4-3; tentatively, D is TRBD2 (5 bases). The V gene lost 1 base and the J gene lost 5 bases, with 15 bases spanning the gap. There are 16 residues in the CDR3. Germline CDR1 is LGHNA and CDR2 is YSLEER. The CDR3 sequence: CASSQGLTGTNNEQFF. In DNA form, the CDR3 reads TGCGCCAGCAGCCAAGGATTAACGGGAACAAACAATGAGCAGTTCTTC.

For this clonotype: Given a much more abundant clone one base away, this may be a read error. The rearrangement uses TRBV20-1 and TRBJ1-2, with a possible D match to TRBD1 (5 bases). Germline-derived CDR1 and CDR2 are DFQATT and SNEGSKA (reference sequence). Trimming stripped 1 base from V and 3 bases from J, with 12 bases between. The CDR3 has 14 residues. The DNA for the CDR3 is TGCAGTGCTAGAGTCCTGGGGACTGACTATGGCTACACCTTC. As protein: CSARVLGTDYGYTF.

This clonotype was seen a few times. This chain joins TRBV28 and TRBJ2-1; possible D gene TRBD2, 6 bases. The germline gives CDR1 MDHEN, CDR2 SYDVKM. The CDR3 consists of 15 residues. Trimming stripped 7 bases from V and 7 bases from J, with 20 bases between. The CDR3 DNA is TGTGCCAGCAACCCATGGGGTATTCGGGGGAATGAGCAGTTCTTC. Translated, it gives CASNPWGIRGNEQFF.